This T cell receptor beta chain derives from a study of regulatory T cells in long-lasting Graves disease. The time point is: newly diagnosed GD, antithyroid drugs for less than 3 months. Making the TCR library involved RNA that had been extracted from PBMCs. The CDR3 is 13 residues long. The germline V gene has CDR1 SGHRS and CDR2 YFSETQ. Concerning this clonotype itself: With a much larger clone just one base away, this may be a read error.

Library construction for TCR beta used iRepertoire HTBI primers and Arm-PCR of CDR3 regions. TCRdb re-called the multiplex PCR reads with MiXCR, one entry per CDR3 protein. The sample lists roughly 350,000 distinct CDR3 sequences; approximately 16% were seen once. These data also featured in a second study, about T cells in Graves' hyperthyroidism and ophthalmopathy.

The input for sequencing was peripheral blood mononuclear cells (PBMCs), taken at new diagnosis, from a patient treated with antithyroid drugs. The gene calls are TRBV5-1 and TRBJ1-1; D remains unclear. This sequence originates from a man aged 35-49 years with Graves disease. In nucleotides, the CDR3 is TGTCCCAGCAGCCGGGAGCCAGACGCTGAAGCTTTCTTT. Its translation: CPSSREPDAEAFF.